This is a list of T cell receptor beta chains from one sample in a study of human T cells and chemical hapten exposure. TCRdb called the RACE reads again in MiXCR, with one record for every CDR3 protein. Among about 120,000 distinct CDR3 sequences, roughly 13% were seen once, and the ten largest hold 2.5% to 3.5%. The sequences come from whole blood, collected in connection with sensitization to the hapten diphenylcyclopropenone (DPC). These receptors were taken from a young woman with alopecia areata. Some clones in this sample may be carry-over from other donors' samples. Each CDR3 is given with its conserved first and last residue.

V	J	CDR3
TRBV29-1	TRBJ1-4	CSARDRGPEKLFF
TRBV18	TRBJ2-7	CASSPPGLAYEQYF
TRBV4-3	TRBJ1-6	CASSQDPPRQGKGYSPLHF
TRBV7-2	TRBJ1-2	CASSSDHYGYTF
TRBV29-1	TRBJ1-2	CSVDRGDHYGYTF
TRBV20-1	TRBJ1-1	CSARDWQGTNTEAFF
TRBV29-1	TRBJ1-5	CSAGQGPNQPQHF
TRBV11-3	TRBJ1-6	CASSLGGTSSYNSPLHF
TRBV6-2/TRBV6-3	TRBJ1-5	CASSRPAGDNQPQHF
TRBV28	TRBJ2-7	CASSQRTGVLYEQYF
TRBV4-3	TRBJ2-1	CASSQRAGGHPEQFF
TRBV28	TRBJ1-1	CASRVTLNTEAFF
TRBV10-3	TRBJ2-7	CAISESGTGSYEQYF
TRBV6-2/TRBV6-3	TRBJ2-3	CASSKGLAGGKDTQYF
TRBV4-2	TRBJ1-4	CASSQSDRANEKLFF
TRBV20-1	TRBJ2-1	CSVLPGLGEDNEQFF
TRBV7-7	TRBJ2-2	CASSLDSGDTGELFF
TRBV12-3/TRBV12-4	TRBJ2-1	CASSIGPFYNEQFF
TRBV5-1	TRBJ1-1	CASSFESGRFAEAFF
TRBV2	TRBJ1-1	CASSEAGAVMNTEAFF
TRBV7-2	TRBJ1-6	CASSLNRGMSSPLHF
TRBV25-1	TRBJ1-2	CASSESETGQGGYTF
TRBV3-1	TRBJ1-3	CASSQEGRSGNTIYF
TRBV29-1	TRBJ2-7	CSVETGTGGDEQYF
TRBV28	TRBJ2-3	CASSLGPRTDTQYF
TRBV5-4	TRBJ2-7	CASSRPGQGVYEQYF
TRBV10-1	TRBJ2-7	CASSESGGYEQYF
TRBV5-1	TRBJ2-6	CASRSQGNPGANVLTF
TRBV20-1	TRBJ2-1	CSARDLTGGDYNEQFF
TRBV4-3	TRBJ1-1	CASSQGLKFGAGSSNTEAFF
TRBV29-1	TRBJ1-2	CSVIWGDYGYTF
TRBV20-1	TRBJ2-4	CSASGGAKNIQYF
TRBV20-1	TRBJ2-7	CGGLAGYEQYF
TRBV29-1	TRBJ1-2	CSEGTGAGYGYTF
TRBV12-3/TRBV12-4	TRBJ1-1	CASTATALYAEAFF
TRBV20-1	TRBJ2-7	CSAREGREQYF
TRBV20-1	TRBJ2-3	CSAPRAAGDTQYF
TRBV19	TRBJ2-3	CASSFGGGASTDTQYF